These T cell receptor beta chains were read from a single sample in a study of cytomegalovirus exposure and HLA in healthy donors. Clones were sequenced by immunoSEQ multiplex PCR, and TCRdb holds only the in-frame ones, with some missing. The sample holds fewer than 200,000 clones; about 84% are singletons and the top ten take roughly an eighth. Sequenced input: PBMCs. The receptors come from a woman in her twenties or thirties in good health and CMV-seropositive. CDR3s include the opening cysteine and the closing phenylalanine or tryptophan. D genes are given only for firm matches. A clone size is listed for some rows: how often the clone was seen (once, few, many), or a class if it is expanded.

TRBV28	-	TRBJ1-4	TRBD1	TGTGCCAGCAGGCAGGGGGCGACTAATGAAAAACTGTTTTTT	CASRQGATNEKLFF
TRBV19	-	TRBJ2-1	TRBD2	TGTGCCAGTAGTAGATTAGCGGGAGGGCAGCATGAGCAGTTCTTC	CASSRLAGGQHEQFF
TRBV5-1	few	TRBJ2-1	TRBD1	TGCGCCAGCATCTATAGGACAGGCTCCTACAATGAGCAGTTCTTC	CASIYRTGSYNEQFF
TRBV27	-	TRBJ2-1	-	TGTGCCAGCAGTCGTATTACAATCAATGAGCAGTTCTTC	CASSRITINEQFF
TRBV9	-	TRBJ2-7	-	TGTGCCAGCAGCGTAGCACAGGGCGGCTACGAGCAGTACTTC	CASSVAQGGYEQYF
TRBV2	-	TRBJ2-1	TRBD1	TGTGCCAGTAGGACAGGGGGTTACAATGAGCAGTTCTTC	CASRTGGYNEQFF
TRBV5-6	-	TRBJ1-2	-	TGTGCCAGCAGCTGGTCGGGAGCCCCCCCTGGCTACACCTTC	CASSWSGAPPGYTF
TRBV5-1	-	TRBJ2-1	TRBD1	TGCGCCAGCAGCCCGGAGGCACAGGGGAACAATGAGCAGTTCTTC	CASSPEAQGNNEQFF
TRBV2	-	TRBJ2-3	-	TGTGCCAGCAGTGAGCAGAATTTAGATACGCAGTATTTT	CASSEQNLDTQYF
TRBV9	-	TRBJ2-2	-	TGTGCCAGCAGCGCCAGCCCTTCTAGCTTAGGGGAGCTGTTTTTT	CASSASPSSLGELFF
TRBV30	once	TRBJ1-5	-	TGTGCCTGGAGTTACGGGTCTAATCAGCCCCAGCATTTT	CAWSYGSNQPQHF
TRBV7-2	-	TRBJ2-3	-	TGTGCCAGCAGCGCGACTTCCACAGATACGCAGTATTTT	CASSATSTDTQYF
TRBV7-2	-	TRBJ2-1	-	TGTGCCAGCAGCCCGGCCCGGGGACAATACAATGAGCAGTTCTTC	CASSPARGQYNEQFF
TRBV19	-	TRBJ1-5	-	TGTGCCAGTAGTATCCCCGACAGCCTGAATCAGCCCCAGCATTTT	CASSIPDSLNQPQHF
TRBV5-6	once	TRBJ2-5	TRBD2	TGTGCCAGCAGCTCCATTGCGCTAGCGGGGGGGTTTCAAGAGACCCAGTACTTC	CASSSIALAGGFQETQYF
TRBV27	once	TRBJ2-3	TRBD2	TGTGCCAGCAGTTCCCACCTGTGGGCTAGCGGGACCTTCACAGATACGCAGTATTTT	CASSSHLWASGTFTDTQYF
TRBV7-9	-	TRBJ1-2	-	TGTGCCAGCAGCTCCCTCCCTGACTATGGCTACACCTTC	CASSSLPDYGYTF
TRBV6-1	few	TRBJ1-6	-	TGTGCCAGCAGTGAATCTGGGGGGGGTTCACCCCTCCACTTT	CASSESGGGSPLHF
TRBV7-6	-	TRBJ2-7	TRBD1	TGTGCCAGCAGCTTAGCGGCAGGGGGCGCGGGATCCTACGAGCAGTACTTC	CASSLAAGGAGSYEQYF
TRBV6-5	few	TRBJ2-5	TRBD2	TGTGCCAGCAGTTTAACACGACGGGGGGGCATGAAGACCCAGTACTTC	CASSLTRRGGMKTQYF
TRBV2	-	TRBJ2-5	-	TGTGCCAGCAGTGGCGGGATTCAAGAGACCCAGTACTTC	CASSGGIQETQYF
TRBV27	-	TRBJ2-1	TRBD2	TGTGCCAGCAGTCCGCGGACTAGCGGGAGATGGGCGCATGAGCAGTTCTTC	CASSPRTSGRWAHEQFF
TRBV19	-	TRBJ1-1	-	TGTGCCAGTAGTATAGCACAGTCTGAAGCTTTCTTT	CASSIAQSEAFF
TRBV20-1	-	TRBJ1-2	-	TGCAGTGCTAGGGGGAGGTATGGCTGCACCTTC	CSARGRYGCTF
TRBV4-1	-	TRBJ2-1	TRBD2	TGCGCCAGCAGCCCGACGCGAGGGAGGGTTGAGCAGTTCTTC	CASSPTRGRVEQFF
TRBV2	few	TRBJ2-7	TRBD2	TGTGCCAGCAGGCGGCTAGCGGGACCCGAGCAGTACTTC	CASRRLAGPEQYF
TRBV7-8	-	TRBJ1-1	-	TGTGCCAGCAGCCTGACTCAGGGGAACACTGAAGCTTTCTTT	CASSLTQGNTEAFF
TRBV9	-	TRBJ2-1	TRBD2	TGTGCCAGCAGCCAGAGAACTAGCGGTGGGGATGAGCAGTTCTTC	CASSQRTSGGDEQFF
TRBV7-9	-	TRBJ1-1	-	TGTGCCAGCAGCTCCTCAGGGGCTCTGAACACTGAAGCTTTCTTT	CASSSSGALNTEAFF
TRBV6-1	-	TRBJ2-5	TRBD1	TGTGCCAGCAGTGACCCCGGGACAGGTGGCCAAGAGACCCAGTACTTC	CASSDPGTGGQETQYF
TRBV7-8	-	TRBJ2-7	-	TGTGCCAGCAACTCCAACGAGGGAATATACGAGCAGTACTTC	CASNSNEGIYEQYF
TRBV28	-	TRBJ1-3	-	TGTGCCAGCAGTTTATACAGGATGAACACCATATATTTT	CASSLYRMNTIYF
TRBV6-4	-	TRBJ2-2	-	TGTGCCAGCTCAGGGGATCTAAACACCGGGGAGCTGTTTTTT	CASSGDLNTGELFF
TRBV28	-	TRBJ1-2	TRBD1	TGTGCCAGCAAAACACAGGGGGCGAGGGGTGATGGCTACACCTTC	CASKTQGARGDGYTF
TRBV29-1	-	TRBJ1-2	-	TGCAGCGTTGTGGAGACTCATGGCTACACCTTC	CSVVETHGYTF